This TCR beta chain emerged from a study of T cell repertoires in cytomegalovirus infection. Germline assignment: CDR1 WNHNN and CDR2 SYGVQD (reference sequence). Trimming cost V 2 bases and J 5 bases; bases outside gene matches: 7. The length of the CDR3 is 15 residues. TCRdb called the reads again in MiXCR, with one record for every CDR3 protein. This sample has under 850,000 distinct CDR3 sequences, with roughly 35% found just once. The source material was PBMCs. This chain joins TRBV10-1 and TRBJ1-1; 8 nucleotides align to TRBD1. This receptor was obtained from a human donor in good health (CMV status not recorded). Some clones in this sample may be carry-over from other donors' samples. This CDR3 is CASSEDRGGLTEAFF. CDR3 nucleotide sequence: TGCGCCAGCAGTGAGGACAGGGGTGGATTAACTGAAGCTTTCTTT.